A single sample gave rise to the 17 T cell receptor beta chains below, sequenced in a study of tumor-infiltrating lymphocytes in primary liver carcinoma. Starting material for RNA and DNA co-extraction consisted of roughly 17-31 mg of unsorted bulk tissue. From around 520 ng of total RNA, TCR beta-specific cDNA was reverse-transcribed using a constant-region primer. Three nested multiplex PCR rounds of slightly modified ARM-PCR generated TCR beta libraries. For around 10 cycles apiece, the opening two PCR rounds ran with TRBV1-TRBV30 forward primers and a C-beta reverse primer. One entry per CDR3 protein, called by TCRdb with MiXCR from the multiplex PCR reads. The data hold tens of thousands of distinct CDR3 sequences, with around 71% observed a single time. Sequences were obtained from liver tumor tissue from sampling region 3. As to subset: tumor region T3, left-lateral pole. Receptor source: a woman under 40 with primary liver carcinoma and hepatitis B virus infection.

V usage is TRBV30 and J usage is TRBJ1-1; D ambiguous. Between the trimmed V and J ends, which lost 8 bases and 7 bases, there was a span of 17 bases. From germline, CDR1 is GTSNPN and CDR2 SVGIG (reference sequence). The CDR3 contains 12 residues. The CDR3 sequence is CARSEVLNEAFF. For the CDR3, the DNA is TGTGCCCGAAGTGAAGTACTCAATGAAGCTTTCTTT. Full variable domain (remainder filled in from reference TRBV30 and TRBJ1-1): SQTIHQWPATLVQPVGSPLSLECTVEGTSNPNLYWYRQAAGRGLQLLFYSVGIGQISSEVPQNLSASRPQDRQFILSSKKLLLSDSGFYLCARSEVLNEAFFGQGTRLTVV.

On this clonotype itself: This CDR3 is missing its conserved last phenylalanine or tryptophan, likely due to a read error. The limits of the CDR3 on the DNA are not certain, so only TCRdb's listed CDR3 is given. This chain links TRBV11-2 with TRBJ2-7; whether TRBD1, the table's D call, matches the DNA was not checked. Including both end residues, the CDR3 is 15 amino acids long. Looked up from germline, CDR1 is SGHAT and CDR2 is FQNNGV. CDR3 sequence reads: CASNSHGTGTYEQYY.

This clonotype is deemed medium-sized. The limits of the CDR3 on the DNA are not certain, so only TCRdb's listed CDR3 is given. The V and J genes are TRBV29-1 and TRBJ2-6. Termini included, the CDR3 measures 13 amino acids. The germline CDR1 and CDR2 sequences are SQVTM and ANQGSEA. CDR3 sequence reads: CSVVGRGANVMTF.

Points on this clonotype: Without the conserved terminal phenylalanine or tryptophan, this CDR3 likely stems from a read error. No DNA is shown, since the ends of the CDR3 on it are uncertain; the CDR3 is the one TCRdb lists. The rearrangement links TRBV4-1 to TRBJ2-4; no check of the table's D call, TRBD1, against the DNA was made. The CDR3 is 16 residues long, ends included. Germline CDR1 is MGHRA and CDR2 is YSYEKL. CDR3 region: CASSPEKNRDTSKWYS.

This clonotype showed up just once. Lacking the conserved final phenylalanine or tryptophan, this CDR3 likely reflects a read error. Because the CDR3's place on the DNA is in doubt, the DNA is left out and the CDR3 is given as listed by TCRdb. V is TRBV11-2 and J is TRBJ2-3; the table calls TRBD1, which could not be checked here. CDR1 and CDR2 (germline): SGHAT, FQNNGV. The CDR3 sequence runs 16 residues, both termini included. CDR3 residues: CAISRTRQGRGDTQCS.

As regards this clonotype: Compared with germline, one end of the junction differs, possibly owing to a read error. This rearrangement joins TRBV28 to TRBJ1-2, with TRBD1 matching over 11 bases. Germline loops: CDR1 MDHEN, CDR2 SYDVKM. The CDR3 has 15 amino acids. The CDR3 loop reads CAIIEGQGANYGHTF. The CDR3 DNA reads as TGTGCCATCATCGAAGGACAGGGGGCTAACTATGGCCACACCTTC.

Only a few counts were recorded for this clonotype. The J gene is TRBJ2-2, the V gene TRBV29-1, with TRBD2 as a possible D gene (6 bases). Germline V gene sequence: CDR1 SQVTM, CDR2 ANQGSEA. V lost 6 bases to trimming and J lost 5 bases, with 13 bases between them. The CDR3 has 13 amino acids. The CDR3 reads CSVPRGTTGELFF. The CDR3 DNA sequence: TGCAGCGTGCCACGGGGGACTACCGGGGAGCTGTTTTTT.

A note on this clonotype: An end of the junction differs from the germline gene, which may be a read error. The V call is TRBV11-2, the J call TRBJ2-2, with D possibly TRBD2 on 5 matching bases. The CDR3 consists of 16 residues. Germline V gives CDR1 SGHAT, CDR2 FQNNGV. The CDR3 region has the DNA TGCGCCAACAGCCCCGATCCCCAATTGAACACCGGGGAGCTGTTCTTT. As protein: CANSPDPQLNTGELFF. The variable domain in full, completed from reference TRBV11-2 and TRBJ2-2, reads EAGVAQSPRYKIIEKRQSVAFWCNPISGHATLYWYQQILGQGPKLLIQFQNNGVVDDSQLPKDRFSAERLKGVDSTLKIQPAKLEDSAVYLCANSPDPQLNTGELFFGEGSRLTVL.

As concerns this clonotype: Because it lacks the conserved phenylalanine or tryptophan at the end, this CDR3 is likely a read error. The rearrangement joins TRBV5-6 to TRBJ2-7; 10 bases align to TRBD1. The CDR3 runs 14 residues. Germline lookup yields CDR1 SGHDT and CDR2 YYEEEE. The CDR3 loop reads CANSFGTGAFEQYL. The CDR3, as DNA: TGTGCCAACAGCTTTGGGACAGGGGCCTTCGAGCAGTACCTC.

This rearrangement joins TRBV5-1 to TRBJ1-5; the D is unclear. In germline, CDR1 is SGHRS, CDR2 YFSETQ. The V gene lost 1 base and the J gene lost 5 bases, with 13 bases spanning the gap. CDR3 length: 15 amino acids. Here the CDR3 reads CASSLIVGSDQPQHF. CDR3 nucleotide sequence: TGCGCCAGCAGCTTGATAGTAGGAAGCGATCAGCCCCAGCATTTT.

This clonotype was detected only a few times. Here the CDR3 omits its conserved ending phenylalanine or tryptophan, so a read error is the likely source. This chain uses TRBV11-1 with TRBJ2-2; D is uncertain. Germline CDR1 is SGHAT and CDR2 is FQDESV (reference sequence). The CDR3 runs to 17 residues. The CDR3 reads CASSARPFLVNTRELFS. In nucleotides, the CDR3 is TGTGCCAGCAGCGCCCGGCCATTCCTAGTTAACACCAGGGAGCTGTTTTCT.

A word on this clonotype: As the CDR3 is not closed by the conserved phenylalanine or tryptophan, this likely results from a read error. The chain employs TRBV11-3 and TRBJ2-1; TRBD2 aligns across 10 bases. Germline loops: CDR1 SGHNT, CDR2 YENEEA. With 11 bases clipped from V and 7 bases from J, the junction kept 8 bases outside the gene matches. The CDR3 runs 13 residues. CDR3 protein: CACASGSGNEQFL. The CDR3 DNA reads TGTGCCTGCGCTAGCGGGAGCGGGAATGAGCAGTTCTTA.

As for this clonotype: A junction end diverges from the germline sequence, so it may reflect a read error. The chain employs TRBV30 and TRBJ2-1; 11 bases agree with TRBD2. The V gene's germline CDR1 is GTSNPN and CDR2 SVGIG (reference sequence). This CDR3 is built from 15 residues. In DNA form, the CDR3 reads TGCACCCGGAGACTAGCGGGACTGTCCTACAATGAGCAGTTCTTC. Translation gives CTRRLAGLSYNEQFF.

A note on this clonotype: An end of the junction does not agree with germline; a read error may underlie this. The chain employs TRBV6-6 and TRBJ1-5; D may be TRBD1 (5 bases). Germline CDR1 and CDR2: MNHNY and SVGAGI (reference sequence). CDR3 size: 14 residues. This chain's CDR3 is CASIGDGSNQPQHF. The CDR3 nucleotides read TGTGCTAGCATTGGGGACGGTAGCAATCAGCCCCAGCATTTT.

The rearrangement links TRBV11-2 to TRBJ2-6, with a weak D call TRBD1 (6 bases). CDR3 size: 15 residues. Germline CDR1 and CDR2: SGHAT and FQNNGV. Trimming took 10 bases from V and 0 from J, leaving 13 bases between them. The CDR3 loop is CATQGPRSGANVLTF. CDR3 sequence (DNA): TGTGCCACTCAGGGGCCGCGCTCTGGGGCCAACGTCCTGACTTTC.

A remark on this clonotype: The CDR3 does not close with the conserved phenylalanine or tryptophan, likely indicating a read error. CDR3 nucleotides: TGTGCCTGGAGTATGAGAACAGGGGTCTCCTACAATGAGCAGTTCCTC. Its protein product is CAWSMRTGVSYNEQFL. The J gene is TRBJ2-1, the V gene TRBV30, with 7 bases matching TRBD1. Per germline, CDR1 GTSNPN and CDR2 SVGIG (reference sequence). The trim removed 2 bases at V and 0 bases at J, leaving 7 bases unmatched. This CDR3 spans 16 amino acids.

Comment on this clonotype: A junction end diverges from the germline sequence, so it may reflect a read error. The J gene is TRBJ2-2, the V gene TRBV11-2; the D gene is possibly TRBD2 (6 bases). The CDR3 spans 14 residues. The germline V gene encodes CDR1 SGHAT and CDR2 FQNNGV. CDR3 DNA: TGTGCCAACAGCTCGGGACCTACAGGCGGGGAGCTATTTTTT. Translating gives CANSSGPTGGELFF.